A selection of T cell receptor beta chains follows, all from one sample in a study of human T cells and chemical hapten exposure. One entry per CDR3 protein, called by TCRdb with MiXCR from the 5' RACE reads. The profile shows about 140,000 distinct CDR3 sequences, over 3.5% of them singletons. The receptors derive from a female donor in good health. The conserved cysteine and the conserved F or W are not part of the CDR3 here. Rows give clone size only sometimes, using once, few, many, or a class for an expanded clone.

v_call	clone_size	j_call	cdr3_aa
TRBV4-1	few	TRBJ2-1	ASSHGPNVFYNEQF
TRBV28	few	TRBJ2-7	ASSLDTSVGGSYEQY
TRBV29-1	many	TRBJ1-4	SVRGGTTEKLF
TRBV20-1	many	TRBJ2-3	SASVGAEDTQY
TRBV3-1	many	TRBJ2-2	ASSPQVNTGELF
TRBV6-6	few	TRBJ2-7	ASRWDRSSYEQY
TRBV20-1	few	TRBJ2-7	SARVSSDPGGEQY
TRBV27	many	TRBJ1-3	ASSPHQQGFYGNTIY
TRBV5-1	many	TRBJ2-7	ASSLGPEQY
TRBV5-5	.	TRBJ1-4	ASSLTTGGYEKLF
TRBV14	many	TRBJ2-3	ASSQVQGALGTDTQY
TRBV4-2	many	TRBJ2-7	ASRYSSGGAEEQY
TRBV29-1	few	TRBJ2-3	SVAGTGSTDTQY
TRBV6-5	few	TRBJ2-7	ASSRGLAGEQY
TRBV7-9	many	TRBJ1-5	ASSLVAGDNQPQH
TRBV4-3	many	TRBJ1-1	ASSHTRGWGTEAF
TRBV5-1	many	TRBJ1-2	ASSPWDSYYGYT
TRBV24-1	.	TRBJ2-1	ATAGLFNEQF
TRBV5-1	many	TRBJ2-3	ASSLGGSSTDTQY
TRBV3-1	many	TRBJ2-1	ASSQDPAGAYNEQF
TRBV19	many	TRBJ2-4	ASSRGLENIQY
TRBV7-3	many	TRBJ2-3	ASSRAGLPTDTQY
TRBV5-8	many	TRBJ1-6	ASEPGQGVSPLH
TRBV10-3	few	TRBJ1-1	AISGWEGRSEAF
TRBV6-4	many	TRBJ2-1	ASSDTLYNEQF
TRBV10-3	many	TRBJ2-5	AISEPQETQY
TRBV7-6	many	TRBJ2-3	ASSLWGAGATDTQY
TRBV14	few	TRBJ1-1	ASSPAVGRVNTEAF
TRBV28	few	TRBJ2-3	ASSQWASGGFTDTQY
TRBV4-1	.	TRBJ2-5	ASSQENHQETQY
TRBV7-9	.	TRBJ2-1	ASRLTSEGGQF
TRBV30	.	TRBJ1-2	AWSEGGLNYGYT
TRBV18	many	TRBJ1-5	ASSVRGQLSNQPQH
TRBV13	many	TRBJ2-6	ASSLRGYNVLT
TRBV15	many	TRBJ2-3	ATSKTSGGSTDTQY
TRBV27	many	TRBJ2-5	ASSLSGIGGGVTQY
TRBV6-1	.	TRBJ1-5	ASSRDRARSNQPQH
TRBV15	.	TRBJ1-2	ATSKGQPSYGYT
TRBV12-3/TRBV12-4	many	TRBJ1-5	ASSTYSNQPQH
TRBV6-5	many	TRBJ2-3	ASSYGGTSTDTQY
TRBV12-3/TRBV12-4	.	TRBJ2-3	ASSCSGGAWY
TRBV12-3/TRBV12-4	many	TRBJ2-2	ASSLEGTGELF
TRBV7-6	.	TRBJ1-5	ASSYGGQNQPQH
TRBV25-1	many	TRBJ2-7	ASSDSPRGKYEQY
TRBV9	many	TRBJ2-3	ARLAGGYSTDTQY
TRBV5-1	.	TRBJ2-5	ASSAGLAGETTLKETQY
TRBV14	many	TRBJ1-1	ASSGRTGYTEAF
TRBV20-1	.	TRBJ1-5	SARMEGGSNQPQH
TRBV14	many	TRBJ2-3	ASSQSRGADTQY
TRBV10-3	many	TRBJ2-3	AISESRGTDTQY
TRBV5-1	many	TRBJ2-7	ASSAGDTISSYEQY
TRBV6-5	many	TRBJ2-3	ASSYLRGSTDTQY
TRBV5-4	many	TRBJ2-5	ASSERQKPGPEY
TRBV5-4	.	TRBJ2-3	ASSTDTDTQY
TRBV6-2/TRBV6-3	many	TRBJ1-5	ASSPRGGGQPQH